These 8 T cell receptor beta chains came from one sample sequenced in a study of blood T cell repertoires in COVID-19. Measured with immunoSEQ multiplex PCR; TCRdb has only the in-frame clones, and not every one. The sample contains approximately 210,000 clones, under 90% of which appear only once. Sequences were obtained from peripheral blood. These receptors came from a woman of 80 years or more with COVID-19, enrolled during active disease.

V gene TRBV27 combines with J gene TRBJ1-2; TRBD1 might be the D (5 bases). The CDR3 runs to 13 residues. Trimming left V 2 bases short and J 8 bases short, with 12 bases between. Germline loops: CDR1 MNHEY, CDR2 SMNVEV (reference sequence). The CDR3 DNA follows: TGTGCCAGCAGTTTACCTAACAGGTTGGGCTACACCTTC. Its translation is CASSLPNRLGYTF.

This clone was observed a few times. V gene TRBV7-9 combines with J gene TRBJ2-1; possibly TRBD2 for D (6 bases). V dropped 0 bases and J dropped 5 bases, with 14 bases sitting between them. CDR3 size: 16 residues. In germline, CDR1 is SEHNR, CDR2 FQNEAQ (reference sequence). CDR3 region: CASSLALAGSHNEQFF. In nucleotides, the CDR3 is TGTGCCAGCAGCTTAGCCCTGGCGGGGAGCCACAATGAGCAGTTCTTC.

The chain links TRBV2 to TRBJ1-2; 8 positions match TRBD1. The germline CDR1 and CDR2 sequences are SNHLY and FYNNEI. This CDR3 spans 16 amino acids. Unmatched junction bases numbered 9, after V lost 4 bases and J lost 2 bases. The DNA for the CDR3 is TGTGCCAGCAGTGGGGGGATCCGGGACAGGAACTATGGCTACACCTTC. It codes for CASSGGIRDRNYGYTF. Complete variable domain (other parts from reference TRBV2 and TRBJ1-2): EPEVTQTPSHQVTQMGQEVILRCVPISNHLYFYWYRQILGQKVEFLVSFYNNEISEKSEIFDDQFSVERPDGSNFTLKIRSTKLEDSAMYFCASSGGIRDRNYGYTFGSGTRLTVV.

This chain connects TRBV20-1 to TRBJ2-7; 7 bases line up with TRBD2. The ends lost 3 bases at V and 1 base at J; junction bases unmatched: 9. Germline-derived CDR1 and CDR2 are DFQATT and SNEGSKA (reference sequence). CDR3 size: 15 residues. CDR3 region: CSASPPGGGSYEQYF. The CDR3 nucleotides are TGCAGTGCTAGTCCCCCGGGGGGAGGATCCTACGAGCAGTACTTC.

J is TRBJ2-3 and V is TRBV6-5, with TRBD1 matching 7 bases. The CDR3 runs to 15 residues. Per germline, CDR1 MNHEY and CDR2 SVGAGI. The junction had 10 bases not matched to a gene; V was cut back by 8 bases and J by 2 bases. DNA of the CDR3: TGTGCCAGCCTCCCCCGGGACAGACCCACAGATACGCAGTATTTT. Protein: CASLPRDRPTDTQYF.

This chain uses TRBV18 with TRBJ1-2; D not resolved. The CDR3 has 14 amino acids. Germline V CDR1 and CDR2: KGHSH, LQKENI. Trimming cost V 3 bases and J 4 bases, with 12 bases left between them. The CDR3 bases are TGTGCCAGCTCACCGGAGGGAGCGGCCTATGGCTACACCTTC. Protein: CASSPEGAAYGYTF.

This clone appeared many times. The chain combines TRBV5-6 with TRBJ1-5; 12 nucleotides match TRBD1. Germline CDR1 reads SGHDT; CDR2 reads YYEEEE. CDR3 length equals 17 residues. After removal of 3 bases from V and 4 bases from J, the junction contained 8 bases not matched to a gene. In DNA form, the CDR3 reads TGTGCCAGCAGCTCCCGGGACAGGGGGCTTTTGAATCAGCCCCAGCATTTT. Its translation: CASSSRDRGLLNQPQHF.

V is TRBV2 and J is TRBJ2-5, with 7 nucleotides matching TRBD1. Germline loops: CDR1 SNHLY, CDR2 FYNNEI. CDR3 size: 12 residues. Trimming removed 6 bases from V and 5 bases from J; junction bases left unmatched: 3. The CDR3 nucleotides read TGTGCCAGCAGGAGGGGGCTTGAGACCCAGTACTTC. Amino acid sequence: CASRRGLETQYF.